The 25 T cell receptor beta chains below were found in one sample sequenced in a study of response to subunit inactivated influenza vaccine. TCRdb reanalysed the RT-PCR reads using MiXCR and keeps one entry per CDR3 protein. The sample carries about 500,000 distinct CDR3 sequences, 16% recorded once. Sequencing used CD4+ T cells sorted from PBMCs, obtained about 23 months after vaccination. These receptors were taken from a man between 50 and 69 years old who received an inactivated influenza vaccine.

This chain joins TRBV3-1 and TRBJ2-2; D might be TRBD1 (5 bases). The CDR3 has 15 amino acids. The V gene's germline CDR1 is LGHDT and CDR2 YNNKEL (reference sequence). V was cut by 2 bases and J by 4 bases, with 11 bases left in between. The CDR3 coding sequence is TGTGCCAGCAGCCAACCCCTCAGGGTCACCGGGGAGCTGTTTTTT. Translation gives CASSQPLRVTGELFF.

The chain joins TRBV10-3 to TRBJ2-1; 7 nucleotides line up with TRBD1. CDR1 and CDR2 from the germline V gene are ENHRY and SYGVKD. CDR3 size: 13 residues. Trimming cost V 6 bases and J 6 bases; bases outside gene matches: 5. CDR3 residues: CAIRTGASNEQFF. Written as DNA, the CDR3 is TGTGCCATCAGAACAGGGGCGTCCAATGAGCAGTTCTTC.

This clonotype was seen a handful of times. The CDR3 DNA reads as TGTGCCAGCAGCTTAGCGCGCTACAGGGATGGGGCACATAACACTGAAGCTTTCTTT. It is translated as CASSLARYRDGAHNTEAFF. The chain carries TRBV7-8 and TRBJ1-1; possibly TRBD1 for D (6 bases). V lost 0 bases to trimming and J lost 2 bases, with 22 bases between them. CDR3 size: 19 residues. Germline assignment: CDR1 SGHVS and CDR2 FQNEAQ.

This clonotype was observed a few times. This rearrangement joins TRBV2 to TRBJ2-7; possible D gene TRBD2, 6 bases. V shed 6 bases and J shed 6 bases, with 12 bases lying between them. In germline, CDR1 is SNHLY, CDR2 FYNNEI. This CDR3 comprises 12 residues. The CDR3 protein is CASREGQVEQYF. Here the CDR3 DNA reads TGTGCCAGCAGGGAGGGGCAGGTCGAGCAGTACTTC.

This chain uses TRBV28 with TRBJ2-7, with 7 bases that match TRBD2. CDR1 is MDHEN and CDR2 is SYDVKM in the germline V gene. The CDR3 loop spans 15 amino acids. J was trimmed by 3 bases and V by 6 bases; bases with no gene match: 11. The DNA for the CDR3 is TGTGCCAGCAGCACCGCGGGAGTAGGGCTCTACGAGCAGTACTTC. It codes for CASSTAGVGLYEQYF.

The chain joins TRBV4-1 to TRBJ2-7; 7 bases are a match to TRBD1. Germline V gene lookup returns CDR1 MGHRA and CDR2 YSYEKL. V lost 1 base to trimming and J lost 0 bases; unmatched junction nucleotides: 0. The CDR3 sequence is 14 residues long. In nucleotides, the CDR3 is TGCGCCAGCAGCCAAGGGGACAGCTCCTACGAGCAGTACTTC. This translates into CASSQGDSSYEQYF.

V is TRBV6-1 and J is TRBJ2-1; maybe TRBD2 (5 bases). V shed 0 bases and J shed 0 bases, with 6 bases lying between them. This CDR3 region has 15 residues. Germline loops: CDR1 MNHNS, CDR2 SASEGT. Written as DNA, the CDR3 is TGTGCCAGCAGTGAAGCAGGGAGCTCCTACAATGAGCAGTTCTTC. It encodes CASSEAGSSYNEQFF.

This clonotype was seen more than once but under ten times. J is TRBJ2-3 and V is TRBV4-3; 7 bases are a match to TRBD1. CDR1 LGHNA and CDR2 YSLEER come from the germline V gene. V trimming: 0 bases; J trimming: 3 bases; junction bases outside the gene matches: 0. This CDR3 region has 14 residues. DNA of the CDR3: TGCGCCAGCAGCCAAGAGGGACAGACAGATACGCAGTATTTT. It is translated as CASSQEGQTDTQYF.

V gene TRBV20-1 combines with J gene TRBJ2-3; 8 nucleotides line up with TRBD2. CDR3 length: 14 residues. The germline CDR1 and CDR2 sequences are DFQATT and SNEGSKA (reference sequence). J gave up 7 bases and V 3 bases, and 9 bases lay outside the gene matches. CDR3: CSARTLSGGYTQYF. CDR3 DNA sequence: TGCAGTGCTAGGACTCTCAGCGGGGGCTATACGCAGTATTTT.

This clonotype was recorded a few times. The V call is TRBV12-3 or TRBV12-4, the J call TRBJ1-1; possible D gene TRBD1, 5 bases. V lost 5 bases and J 3 bases, leaving 10 bases between the germline ends. The CDR3 is 13 amino acids. The DNA of the CDR3 is TGTGCCAGCAGTCGGGACGGCTACACTGAAGCTTTCTTT. Protein product: CASSRDGYTEAFF.

This clonotype was counted only a few times. The chain employs TRBV11-2 and TRBJ2-5; 7 nucleotides line up with TRBD2. Germline loops: CDR1 SGHAT, CDR2 FQNNGV. V shed 3 bases and J 4 bases; nucleotides not matched to a gene: 2. This CDR3 has 13 residues. The CDR3 reads CASSFGRAETQYF. CDR3 in DNA: TGTGCCAGCAGCTTTGGGAGGGCAGAGACCCAGTACTTC. The whole variable domain, filled in from reference TRBV11-2 and TRBJ2-5, reads EAGVAQSPRYKIIEKRQSVAFWCNPISGHATLYWYQQILGQGPKLLIQFQNNGVVDDSQLPKDRFSAERLKGVDSTLKIQPAKLEDSAVYLCASSFGRAETQYFGPGTRLLVL.

This clonotype occurred many times. The chain employs TRBV15 and TRBJ1-1, with no clear D. The CDR3 has 14 amino acids. CDR1 is LNHNV, CDR2 YYDKDF, per germline (reference sequence). Trimming pared 1 base from V and 2 bases from J, leaving 8 bases between. The CDR3 region has the DNA TGTGCCACCAGCAGAGGGGAGGCAAACACTGAAGCTTTCTTT. Encoded protein: CATSRGEANTEAFF.

This clonotype was observed a handful of times. This sequence joins TRBV12-3 or TRBV12-4 and TRBJ1-5; D not resolved. V was trimmed by 3 bases and J by 5 bases, leaving 11 bases between them. This CDR3 contains 14 residues. The CDR3 nucleotides read TGTGCCAGCAGTTTGCAACAGCCTGATCAGCCCCAGCATTTT. Translating it yields CASSLQQPDQPQHF.

Only a few counts were recorded for this clonotype. The gene calls are TRBV5-1 and TRBJ2-2, with 10 bases fitting TRBD1. Germline V gene data show CDR1 as SGHRS and CDR2 as YFSETQ. Unmatched junction bases numbered 11, after V lost 4 bases and J lost 5 bases. The CDR3 has 17 residues. This CDR3 reads CASSPTGGAVGTGELFF. In nucleotides, the CDR3 is TGCGCCAGCAGCCCGACAGGGGGCGCGGTTGGAACCGGGGAGCTGTTTTTT.

CDR3 DNA sequence: TGTGCCAGCAGCCACGGACGGAATTGGGGGGAGCAGTACTTC. This codes for CASSHGRNWGEQYF. The chain couples TRBV7-9 to TRBJ2-7; the D gene could be TRBD1 or TRBD2 (5 bases each). V was clipped by 5 bases and J by 7 bases, with 18 bases between them. This CDR3 is 14 amino acids long. CDR1 is SEHNR and CDR2 is FQNEAQ in the germline V gene (reference sequence). Looking up the rest from reference TRBV7-9 and TRBJ2-7 gives the full variable domain: DTGVSQNPRHKITKRGQNVTFRCDPISEHNRLYWYRQTLGQGPEFLTYFQNEAQLEKSRLLSDRFSAERPKGSFSTLEIQRTEQGDSAMYLCASSHGRNWGEQYFGPGTRLTVT.

The V gene is TRBV24-1, the J gene TRBJ2-3; D possibly corresponds to TRBD1 (5 bases). V was shortened by 3 bases and J by 4 bases, with 10 bases between the two germline ends. The CDR3 runs 14 residues. In germline, CDR1 is KGHDR, CDR2 SFDVKD. The CDR3 region is CATSDASGPDTQYF. CDR3 bases: TGTGCCACCAGTGATGCTTCAGGGCCAGATACGCAGTATTTT.

The CDR3 loop reads CASSEGQGMVGYTF. The CDR3 DNA reads as TGTGCCAGCAGTGAAGGACAAGGGATGGTTGGCTACACCTTC. The chain employs TRBV2 and TRBJ1-2; D is unresolved. The CDR3 is made up of 14 amino acids. The germline V gene encodes CDR1 SNHLY and CDR2 FYNNEI. With 1 base removed from V and 7 bases from J, the gap between germline ends came to 13 bases.

This rearrangement joins TRBV12-3 or TRBV12-4 to TRBJ2-7; D tentatively fits TRBD1 or TRBD2 (6 bases each). The CDR3 covers 15 residues. The ends were cut back, 7 bases at V and 2 bases at J, with 18 bases in the middle. The CDR3 region has the DNA TGTGCCAGCACCTCCACAGGGAGGACGGCCTACGAGCAGTACTTC. Residues: CASTSTGRTAYEQYF.

This clonotype has a handful of counts. V gene TRBV7-2 combines with J gene TRBJ2-7; D remains unclear. V was trimmed by 4 bases and J by 3 bases, leaving 16 bases between them. Germline-derived CDR1 and CDR2 are SGHTA and FQGNSA. The CDR3 is 15 residues long. CDR3 bases: TGTGCCAGCAGCTGGGCCGCAGGAGAGCTCTACGAGCAGTACTTC. Protein: CASSWAAGELYEQYF.

The table lists this clonotype with many counts. V and J are TRBV12-3 or TRBV12-4 and TRBJ2-3; either TRBD1 or TRBD2 may supply D (5 bases each). The CDR3 extends over 15 amino acids. The V gene lost 6 bases and the J gene lost 2 bases, with 15 bases spanning the gap. This CDR3 is CASSLTGTVTDTQYF. CDR3 DNA: TGTGCCAGCAGCCTAACCGGGACCGTCACAGATACGCAGTATTTT.

The chain combines TRBV20-1 with TRBJ1-1, with D possibly TRBD1 on 5 matching bases. CDR1 is DFQATT, CDR2 SNEGSKA, per germline (reference sequence). The CDR3 consists of 14 residues. The V and J ends lost 2 bases and 0 bases respectively, with 10 bases between them. The CDR3: CSARNPTVNTEAFF. The CDR3 DNA follows: TGCAGTGCTAGAAACCCGACAGTGAACACTGAAGCTTTCTTT.

This clonotype was seen only a few times. This chain joins TRBV3-1 and TRBJ2-1; 13 positions match TRBD2. V trimming: 1 base; J trimming: 9 bases; junction bases outside the gene matches: 6. CDR3 length equals 16 residues. Germline V gene lookup returns CDR1 LGHDT and CDR2 YNNKEL (reference sequence). In DNA, the CDR3 is TGTGCCAGCAGCCAAGTCAAACTAGCGGGGGGGGTTGAGCAGTTCTTC. Protein sequence: CASSQVKLAGGVEQFF.

Regarding this clonotype: A single base separates this from a much larger clone, so it may be a read error. V and J are TRBV2 and TRBJ2-7; D not resolved. Trimming cost V 4 bases and J 2 bases, with 0 bases left between them. CDR1 is SNHLY and CDR2 is FYNNEI in the germline V gene. This CDR3 contains 10 residues. CDR3 loop: CASSAYEQYF. In DNA form, the CDR3 reads TGTGCCAGCAGTGCCTACGAGCAGTACTTC.

This clonotype came up a few times. The V and J genes are TRBV12-3 or TRBV12-4 and TRBJ2-2; 9 bases match TRBD2. V gave up 3 bases and J gave up 0 bases; unmatched junction bases: 2. The CDR3 is 16 residues long. The DNA for the CDR3 is TGTGCCAGCAGTTTTAGCGGGGGACCGAACACCGGGGAGCTGTTTTTT. Protein: CASSFSGGPNTGELFF.

The chain combines TRBV6-1 with TRBJ1-2; D gene uncertain. CDR1 is MNHNS, CDR2 SASEGT, per germline. V shed 6 bases and J shed 8 bases, with 22 bases lying between them. The CDR3 loop spans 15 amino acids. This chain's CDR3 is CASSRTDRAFRGYTF. CDR3 nucleotides: TGTGCCAGCAGCCGGACGGACCGAGCGTTTCGGGGCTACACCTTC.